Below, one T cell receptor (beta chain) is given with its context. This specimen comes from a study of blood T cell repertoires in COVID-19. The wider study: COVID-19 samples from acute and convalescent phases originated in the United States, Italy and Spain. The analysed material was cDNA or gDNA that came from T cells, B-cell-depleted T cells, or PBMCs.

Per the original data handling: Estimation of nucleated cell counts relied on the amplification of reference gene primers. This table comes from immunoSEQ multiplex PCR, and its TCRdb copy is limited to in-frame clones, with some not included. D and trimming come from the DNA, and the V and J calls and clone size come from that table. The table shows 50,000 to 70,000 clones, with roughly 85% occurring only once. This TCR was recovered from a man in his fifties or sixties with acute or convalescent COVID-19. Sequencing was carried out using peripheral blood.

As DNA, the CDR3 is TGTGCCAGCAGCGCCCTAGCGGGAGGGCCGGAAGAGGAGACCCAGTACTTC. Residues: CASSALAGGPEEETQYF. The J gene is TRBJ2-5, the V gene TRBV9; 12 nucleotides match TRBD2. Looked up from germline, CDR1 is SGDLS and CDR2 is YYNGEE. V lost 3 bases and J lost 5; bases outside the gene matches: 11. This CDR3 spans 17 amino acids.